The 28 T cell receptor beta chains listed next were all sequenced from one sample in a study of human T cells and chemical hapten exposure. MiXCR, applied by TCRdb to the RACE reads, yields one record per CDR3 protein. The sample comprises fewer than 50,000 distinct CDR3 sequences, less than 9% of which are singletons, and 1.3% rests with the top ten. The time point here: pre-sensitization, week 0. Treatment noted: therapeutic diphenylcyclopropenone sensitization with weekly scalp DPC. The sequencing used whole blood, collected in connection with sensitization to the hapten diphenylcyclopropenone (DPC). These receptors came from a woman between 45 and 65 years old with alopecia areata. Some clones in this sample may be carry-over from other donors' samples.

Only a few counts were recorded for this clonotype. The V call is TRBV6-5, the J call TRBJ2-3; TRBD1 matches 7 bases. Germline loops: CDR1 MNHEY, CDR2 SVGAGI. V shed 2 bases, J shed 4 bases, and the junction held 9 bases outside the gene matches. The CDR3 spans 16 residues. The CDR3 DNA is TGTGCCAGCAGTTACATGCGGGCAGGGGGTGCAGATACGCAGTATTTT. Translated: CASSYMRAGGADTQYF.

There are many counts of this clonotype. The chain recombines TRBV12-3 or TRBV12-4 with TRBJ2-2, with TRBD1 identical over 9 bases. The V and J ends lost 3 bases and 5 bases, in that order; junction bases with no gene match: 7. CDR3 size: 16 residues. This chain's CDR3 is CASSFEGTGSTGELFF. In DNA form, the CDR3 reads TGTGCCAGCAGTTTCGAGGGGACAGGGTCTACCGGGGAGCTGTTTTTT.

The chain carries TRBV29-1 and TRBJ1-5; D is perhaps TRBD1 (6 bases). Trimming pared 5 bases from V and 4 bases from J, leaving 9 bases between. CDR1 and CDR2 from the germline V gene are SQVTM and ANQGSEA. The CDR3 consists of 12 residues. DNA for the CDR3: TGCAGCGTTCGGACAGCTAATCAGCCCCAGCATTTT. It specifies CSVRTANQPQHF.

This clonotype was observed at least ten times. The chain joins TRBV29-1 to TRBJ1-6; TRBD1 matches at 7 bases. The CDR3 sequence is 13 residues long. Germline V lookup: CDR1 SQVTM, CDR2 ANQGSEA. V lost 5 bases and J lost 9; bases outside the gene matches: 7. CDR3 sequence: CSVRQGVSSPLHF. Written as DNA, the CDR3 is TGCAGCGTTCGACAGGGTGTGAGTTCACCCCTCCACTTT.

This clonotype has ten or more counts. V is TRBV9 and J is TRBJ2-2; 7 nucleotides match TRBD1. CDR3 length: 14 amino acids. After removal of 4 bases from V and 8 bases from J, the junction contained 8 bases not matched to a gene. Germline CDR1 is SGDLS and CDR2 is YYNGEE. CDR3 amino acids: CASSPRPGGGELFF. As DNA, the CDR3 is TGTGCCAGCAGCCCCCGGCCAGGGGGTGGGGAGCTGTTTTTT.

The chain recombines TRBV7-8 with TRBJ2-5; a weak D match, TRBD2 (6 bases). V lost 1 base to trimming and J lost 5 bases, with 8 bases between them. The CDR3 runs to 13 residues. The V gene's germline CDR1 is SGHVS and CDR2 FQNEAQ. CDR3 in DNA: TGTGCCAGCAGCTTAGGACGGGGGGAGACCCAGTACTTC. Translation: CASSLGRGETQYF.

This clonotype was observed at least ten times. V and J are TRBV6-5 and TRBJ1-5; D is unresolved. V was clipped by 2 bases and J by 2 bases, with 4 bases between them. The CDR3 runs 13 residues. Germline-derived CDR1 and CDR2 are MNHEY and SVGAGI. For the CDR3, the DNA is TGTGCCAGCAGTTACACACGCAATCAGCCCCAGCATTTT. Translated, it gives CASSYTRNQPQHF.

This clonotype was detected only a few times. The V call is TRBV9, the J call TRBJ2-3; D possibly corresponds to TRBD2 (6 bases). Germline V gives CDR1 SGDLS, CDR2 YYNGEE. The CDR3 is made up of 15 amino acids. The germline V and J ends were trimmed by 3 bases and 4 bases, with 15 bases remaining between them. The CDR3 coding sequence is TGTGCCAGCAGCGAGATCCCCTCGGGGGCAGATACGCAGTATTTT. It yields the protein CASSEIPSGADTQYF.

This clonotype was seen ten or more times. The rearrangement uses TRBV20-1 and TRBJ2-7, with D unresolved. The CDR3 has 15 amino acids. The V end lost 0 bases, the J end lost 1 base, and 13 bases lay between the germline ends. Germline loops: CDR1 DFQATT, CDR2 SNEGSKA (reference sequence). CDR3 protein: CSARDGAGESYEQYF. The CDR3, as DNA: TGCAGTGCTAGAGATGGAGCAGGCGAATCCTACGAGCAGTACTTC.

Many counts were recorded for this clonotype. The rearrangement links TRBV7-8 to TRBJ1-5; 9 positions agree with TRBD1. Trimming removed 2 bases from V and 1 base from J; junction bases left unmatched: 6. The germline CDR1 and CDR2 sequences are SGHVS and FQNEAQ. The CDR3 sequence is 17 residues long. The CDR3 DNA sequence: TGTGCCAGCAGCTTAATGGGACAGGGTGCCAGCAATCAGCCCCAGCATTTT. This encodes CASSLMGQGASNQPQHF.

At least ten counts were recorded for this clonotype. The chain uses TRBV7-3 and TRBJ2-1; D may match TRBD1 or TRBD2 (5 bases each). V lost 3 bases and J 1 base, leaving 22 bases between the germline ends. The CDR3 consists of 19 residues. CDR1 and CDR2 (germline): SGHTA, FQGTGA. The CDR3, as DNA: TGTGCCAGCAGCTTGGAGGCCTGGGACGATAGAGGGTCCTACAATGAGCAGTTCTTC. Its protein is CASSLEAWDDRGSYNEQFF.

In its sample, this clonotype was seen many times. The chain couples TRBV29-1 to TRBJ1-4, with D maybe TRBD1 (6 bases). The germline V gene has CDR1 SQVTM and CDR2 ANQGSEA. Trimming removed 6 bases at V and 7 bases at J, with 12 bases between. The CDR3 runs to 12 residues. Here the CDR3 DNA reads TGCAGCGTACAGGGTGTTGGTGAAAAACTGTTTTTT. Translating gives CSVQGVGEKLFF.

This clonotype was recorded at least ten times. This rearrangement joins TRBV7-9 to TRBJ1-2; 8 bases are a match to TRBD1. The germline V gene has CDR1 SEHNR and CDR2 FQNEAQ (reference sequence). The V gene end was trimmed by 4 bases and the J gene end by 3 bases; junction bases not matched to a gene: 16. The CDR3 is 18 amino acids. The CDR3 sequence: CASSSTGVNTMNDYGYTF. CDR3 nucleotides: TGTGCCAGCAGCTCGACAGGGGTGAATACTATGAACGACTATGGCTACACCTTC.

This clonotype appeared many times. The V gene is TRBV7-2, the J gene TRBJ1-5; 8 bases are a match to TRBD1. Germline V gene data show CDR1 as SGHTA and CDR2 as FQGNSA. Trimming took 5 bases from V and 2 from J; bases not matched to a gene: 8. The CDR3 is 16 residues long. CDR3 coding DNA: TGTGCCAGCAGCCTCCTAGACAGGGGCGGCAATCAGCCCCAGCATTTT. This translates into CASSLLDRGGNQPQHF.

This clonotype has a count of ten or more. This sequence joins TRBV29-1 and TRBJ1-1; TRBD1 matches at 7 bases. The CDR3 loop spans 12 amino acids. CDR1 and CDR2 from the germline V gene are SQVTM and ANQGSEA. J was trimmed by 2 bases and V by 6 bases; bases with no gene match: 3. Here the CDR3 reads CSVNRGNTEAFF. The DNA of the CDR3 is TGCAGCGTCAACAGGGGAAACACTGAAGCTTTCTTT.

In this sample, this clonotype turned up many times. V is TRBV19 and J is TRBJ1-4; D is ambiguous. The germline CDR1 and CDR2 sequences are LNHDA and SQIVND (reference sequence). Trimming shortened V by 8 bases and J by 5 bases, and 12 bases separated the two germline ends. The CDR3 extends over 13 amino acids. The CDR3 nucleotides are TGTGCCAGTGCTAACAGCCCAAATGAAAAACTGTTTTTT. Translated, it gives CASANSPNEKLFF.

This clonotype was found many times. The V gene is TRBV7-9, the J gene TRBJ1-2; D might be TRBD1 (5 bases). The CDR3 runs to 13 residues. Germline V gene data show CDR1 as SEHNR and CDR2 as FQNEAQ (reference sequence). The V and J ends lost 3 bases and 2 bases respectively, with 7 bases between them. The CDR3 protein is CASSFWGNYGYTF. The CDR3 DNA is TGTGCCAGCAGCTTTTGGGGGAACTATGGCTACACCTTC.

The V and J genes are TRBV10-3 and TRBJ2-7; 7 bases agree with TRBD2. Germline values: CDR1 ENHRY, CDR2 SYGVKD. The CDR3 is made up of 12 amino acids. The ends lost 8 bases at V and 4 bases at J; junction bases unmatched: 5. The CDR3 DNA sequence: TGTGCCATCGGGCGGGAGTCGTACGAGCAGTACTTC. This codes for CAIGRESYEQYF.

In this sample, this clonotype turned up many times. The J gene is TRBJ2-7, the V gene TRBV20-1, with 7 bases identical to TRBD2. The germline V gene has CDR1 DFQATT and CDR2 SNEGSKA (reference sequence). After removal of 1 base from V and 5 bases from J, the junction contained 2 bases not matched to a gene. The CDR3 covers 12 residues. CDR3 sequence reads: CSARGGSHEQYF. The DNA for the CDR3 is TGCAGTGCTAGAGGCGGGAGCCACGAGCAGTACTTC.

In its sample, this clonotype was seen a few times. This chain links TRBV3-1 with TRBJ2-7; 7 nucleotides line up with TRBD2. V shed 2 bases, J shed 1 base, and the junction held 5 bases outside the gene matches. This CDR3 is 15 amino acids long. CDR1 and CDR2 from the germline V gene are LGHDT and YNNKEL (reference sequence). CDR3: CASSQFPSGSYEQYF. The CDR3, as DNA: TGTGCCAGCAGCCAATTCCCTAGCGGATCCTACGAGCAGTACTTC.

The genes are TRBV6-1 and TRBJ1-3, with D possibly matching TRBD1 (6 bases). The CDR3 loop spans 16 amino acids. V was clipped by 6 bases and J by 0 bases, with 15 bases between them. Germline-derived CDR1 and CDR2 are MNHNS and SASEGT. CDR3 DNA: TGTGCCAGCAGAGCCTTGACAGGTGACTCTGGAAACACCATATATTTT. Its translation is CASRALTGDSGNTIYF.

The chain couples TRBV20-1 to TRBJ2-1; D gene unclear. Trimming removed 3 bases at V and 3 bases at J, with 12 bases between. Germline V CDR1 and CDR2: DFQATT, SNEGSKA (reference sequence). The length of the CDR3 is 14 residues. The CDR3 DNA follows: TGCAGTGCTAGTAGCAGTATCATCTACAATGAGCAGTTCTTC. Translating gives CSASSSIIYNEQFF.

The table lists this clonotype with many counts. The gene calls are TRBV29-1 and TRBJ2-7, with 7 bases identical to TRBD2. This CDR3 region has 12 residues. J gave up 3 bases and V 4 bases, and 3 bases lay outside the gene matches. The germline V gene encodes CDR1 SQVTM and CDR2 ANQGSEA. The CDR3 DNA sequence: TGCAGCGTTGGGGGGGGTCTCTACGAGCAGTACTTC. The encoded protein is CSVGGGLYEQYF.

This clonotype occurred many times. This CDR3 is CASSRAGGTEKLFF. DNA of the CDR3: TGTGCCAGCAGCCGGGCAGGCGGGACAGAAAAACTGTTTTTT. The chain carries TRBV7-8 and TRBJ1-4, with D tentatively TRBD1 (6 bases). The CDR3 is 14 residues long. V was trimmed by 5 bases and J by 8 bases, leaving 15 bases between them. The germline gives CDR1 SGHVS, CDR2 FQNEAQ.

This clonotype was seen more than once but under ten times. This chain joins TRBV12-3 or TRBV12-4 and TRBJ1-4; maybe TRBD1 (5 bases). V gave up 5 bases and J gave up 0 bases, with 13 bases separating them. The CDR3 spans 16 residues. The CDR3 DNA sequence: TGTGCCAGCAGTCTCCAACAGGTTGCAACTAATGAAAAACTGTTTTTT. It codes for CASSLQQVATNEKLFF.

This clonotype was detected many times. The V call is TRBV27, the J call TRBJ2-7; weak D call: TRBD1 (7 bases). Germline CDR1 reads MNHEY; CDR2 reads SMNVEV (reference sequence). The CDR3 is 14 amino acids. V lost 5 bases and J lost 7, with 18 bases in between. This CDR3 reads CASSLQGRLGEQYF. For the CDR3, the DNA is TGTGCCAGCAGTCTACAGGGGAGACTAGGAGAGCAGTACTTC.

By sample fraction, this clonotype is medium-sized. The genes are TRBV10-1 and TRBJ2-3, with 7 bases lining up with TRBD2. Trimming removed 5 bases from V and 0 bases from J; junction bases left unmatched: 2. This CDR3 is 14 amino acids long. Germline-derived CDR1 and CDR2 are WNHNN and SYGVQD (reference sequence). CDR3 in amino acids: CASSSGESTDTQYF. CDR3 DNA sequence: TGCGCCAGCAGTAGCGGGGAGAGCACAGATACGCAGTATTTT.

This clonotype was observed at least ten times. V gene TRBV7-8 combines with J gene TRBJ2-3, with 11 bases that match TRBD2. The germline CDR1 and CDR2 sequences are SGHVS and FQNEAQ. This CDR3 is 15 amino acids long. V shed 9 bases and J 3 bases; nucleotides not matched to a gene: 8. The CDR3 DNA is TGTGCCAGTGCCGCTACTAGCGGGAGAACAGATACGCAGTATTTT. Protein: CASAATSGRTDTQYF.